The 25 T cell receptor beta chains below come from one sample, sequenced in a study of blood T cell repertoires in COVID-19. The protocol was immunoSEQ multiplex PCR, while the TCRdb copy is restricted to in-frame clones and leaves out a portion. The repertoire includes fewer than 450,000 clones, around 90% of them detected once, and around 2% sits in the top ten. The sequenced material came from PBMCs or T cells enriched from blood (not recorded which). These receptors came from a middle-aged woman with acute COVID-19.

The chain uses TRBV4-1 and TRBJ1-1; TRBD1 is a possible D gene (5 bases). This CDR3 contains 12 residues. Germline V gives CDR1 MGHRA, CDR2 YSYEKL. With 3 bases removed from V and 7 bases from J, the gap between germline ends came to 9 bases. DNA of the CDR3: TGCGCCAGCAGCCAGGGGGGGAATGAAGCTTTCTTT. Protein sequence: CASSQGGNEAFF.

The V gene is TRBV19, the J gene TRBJ2-6; the D gene is possibly TRBD1 (6 bases). This CDR3 region has 17 residues. The V and J ends lost 3 bases and 4 bases respectively, with 16 bases between them. In germline, CDR1 is LNHDA, CDR2 SQIVND (reference sequence). The CDR3 sequence: CASSIRDKVSGANVLTF. DNA for the CDR3: TGTGCCAGTAGTATTCGGGACAAAGTGTCCGGGGCCAACGTCCTGACTTTC. Full variable domain (outside the CDR3, taken from reference TRBV19 and TRBJ2-6): DGGITQSPKYLFRKEGQNVTLSCEQNLNHDAMYWYRQDPGQGLRLIYYSQIVNDFQKGDIAEGYSVSREKKESFPLTVTSAQKNPTAFYLCASSIRDKVSGANVLTFGAGSRLTVL.

The CDR3, as DNA: TGTGCCTGGAGTATTTCCGGGACATTAAACTATGGCTACACCTTC. Residues: CAWSISGTLNYGYTF. J is TRBJ1-2 and V is TRBV30; possibly TRBD1 for D (6 bases). CDR1 and CDR2 from the germline V gene are GTSNPN and SVGIG (reference sequence). The CDR3 runs to 15 residues. V was cut by 2 bases and J by 2 bases, with 15 bases left in between.

The chain links TRBV30 to TRBJ2-3; no reliable D call. This CDR3 is 13 amino acids long. Trimming cost V 5 bases and J 1 base, with 10 bases left between them. CDR1 is GTSNPN, CDR2 SVGIG, per germline (reference sequence). The CDR3 nucleotides are TGTGCCTGGGTGGATCGGGGCACAGATACGCAGTATTTT. Its protein is CAWVDRGTDTQYF.

The chain couples TRBV5-4 to TRBJ2-2, with 8 bases matching TRBD2. The CDR3 has 16 residues. CDR1 is SGHNT, CDR2 YYREEE, per germline (reference sequence). Trimming at V came to 0 bases and at J to 2 bases, leaving 3 bases not matched to a gene. The CDR3 coding sequence is TGTGCCAGCAGCTTGGGTAGCGGGGAAAACACCGGGGAGCTGTTTTTT. As protein: CASSLGSGENTGELFF.

The gene calls are TRBV6-5 and TRBJ2-2; no definite D call. The CDR3 loop spans 14 amino acids. Germline V gives CDR1 MNHEY, CDR2 SVGAGI. Trimming left V 8 bases short and J 1 base short, with 11 bases between. CDR3 nucleotides: TGTGCCAGCGAGGTGACGGTGAACACCGGGGAGCTGTTTTTT. Translation gives CASEVTVNTGELFF.

The V call is TRBV4-1, the J call TRBJ2-6; 11 nucleotides align to TRBD1. Germline loops: CDR1 MGHRA, CDR2 YSYEKL. With 3 bases clipped from V and 3 bases from J, the junction kept 7 bases outside the gene matches. This CDR3 comprises 18 residues. The DNA of the CDR3 is TGCGCCAGCAGCCAGCCGGGACAGGGGGTTTTTGGGGCCAACGTCCTGACTTTC. Protein: CASSQPGQGVFGANVLTF.

This rearrangement joins TRBV5-1 to TRBJ2-4; D is perhaps TRBD2 (6 bases). CDR1 is SGHRS and CDR2 is YFSETQ in the germline V gene. The CDR3 contains 14 residues. Between the trimmed V and J ends, which lost 0 bases and 6 bases, there was a span of 10 bases. CDR3 amino acids: CASSLVEGLNIQYF. The DNA for the CDR3 is TGCGCCAGCAGCTTGGTGGAGGGATTAAACATTCAGTACTTC.

This sequence joins TRBV6-2 or TRBV6-3 and TRBJ1-2; tentative D call: TRBD1 (6 bases). The germline V and J ends were trimmed by 2 bases and 3 bases, with 13 bases remaining between them. The CDR3 loop spans 15 amino acids. CDR1 is MNHEY, CDR2 SVGEGT, per germline. Written as DNA, the CDR3 is TGTGCCAGCAGTTACCTGGACAGTGCGGACTATGGCTACACCTTC. Encoded protein: CASSYLDSADYGYTF.

This chain connects TRBV5-4 to TRBJ1-1, with 8 bases matching TRBD1. V lost 3 bases, J lost 8 bases, and 9 bases stayed unmatched. Per germline, CDR1 SGHNT and CDR2 YYREEE (reference sequence). The CDR3 contains 14 residues. CDR3: CASSSPGQVKEAFF. CDR3 nucleotide sequence: TGTGCCAGCAGCTCACCGGGACAGGTGAAGGAAGCTTTCTTT.

The chain links TRBV19 to TRBJ1-2; TRBD1 aligns across 8 bases. CDR1 and CDR2 (germline): LNHDA, SQIVND (reference sequence). Germline trimming cut 2 bases from V and 4 bases from J; bases unmatched to any gene: 6. The length of the CDR3 is 15 residues. The CDR3 DNA sequence: TGTGCCAGTAGTATACAGGGGGCGCGGGGCTATGGCTACACCTTC. Amino acids: CASSIQGARGYGYTF.

The V gene is TRBV24-1, the J gene TRBJ1-6; 8 bases agree with TRBD1. The CDR3 contains 16 residues. Germline loops: CDR1 KGHDR, CDR2 SFDVKD. Losses at the gene ends were 8 bases for V and 9 bases for J; bases not matched to a gene: 14. The CDR3 nucleotides read TGTGCCACCACCAAACTCCTAACAGGGGGGATTTCACCCCTCCACTTT. This translates into CATTKLLTGGISPLHF.

The chain carries TRBV4-1 and TRBJ1-2; 10 nucleotides align to TRBD1. The V and J ends lost 0 bases and 6 bases, in that order; junction bases with no gene match: 1. Germline values: CDR1 MGHRA, CDR2 YSYEKL. The CDR3 length is 14 residues. The CDR3 loop is CASSQEGQGNGYTF. In nucleotides, the CDR3 is TGCGCCAGCAGCCAAGAGGGACAGGGGAATGGCTACACCTTC.

Many counts were recorded for this clone. The chain combines TRBV7-2 with TRBJ2-1; 10 bases agree with TRBD1. The CDR3 is 15 amino acids. The V gene's germline CDR1 is SGHTA and CDR2 FQGNSA. The junction had 6 bases not matched to a gene; V was cut back by 3 bases and J by 7 bases. The CDR3, as DNA: TGTGCCAGCAGCTTCGGACAGGGGGAAATGAATGAGCAGTTCTTC. It specifies CASSFGQGEMNEQFF.

This clone appeared a single time. The CDR3 sequence is CASSGDRGYEQYF. CDR3 DNA sequence: TGTGCCAGCAGTGGGGACAGGGGCTACGAGCAGTACTTC. The chain is built from TRBV2 and TRBJ2-7; 10 nucleotides line up with TRBD1. Germline CDR1 reads SNHLY; CDR2 reads FYNNEI. Trimming took 4 bases from V and 3 from J; bases not matched to a gene: 0. This CDR3 region has 13 residues.

This chain joins TRBV2 and TRBJ2-7; possibly TRBD1 for D (6 bases). The V gene lost 4 bases and the J gene lost 4 bases, with 17 bases spanning the gap. Germline V gene data show CDR1 as SNHLY and CDR2 as FYNNEI. CDR3 length: 15 residues. The chain's CDR3 is CASSAFPGTPYEQYF. For the CDR3, the DNA is TGTGCCAGCAGTGCTTTCCCCGGGACACCGTACGAGCAGTACTTC.

The chain carries TRBV27 and TRBJ2-7; possible D gene TRBD1, 6 bases. Germline V gives CDR1 MNHEY, CDR2 SMNVEV (reference sequence). This CDR3 region has 15 residues. Trimming removed 3 bases at V and 3 bases at J, with 15 bases between. CDR3 coding DNA: TGTGCCAGCAGTTTCACTTCAGGGGACCTCTACGAGCAGTACTTC. As protein: CASSFTSGDLYEQYF.

The chain has TRBV2 and TRBJ1-2, with TRBD1 matching 9 bases. J gave up 6 bases and V 6 bases, and 8 bases lay outside the gene matches. The germline V gene has CDR1 SNHLY and CDR2 FYNNEI. The CDR3 extends over 14 amino acids. CDR3 sequence (DNA): TGTGCCAGCAGCCCCCTGACAGGGGGGAATGGCTACACCTTC. Residues: CASSPLTGGNGYTF.

The chain uses TRBV29-1 and TRBJ2-5, with 12 bases that match TRBD1. V was clipped by 7 bases and J by 4 bases; unmatched bases: 7. The length of the CDR3 is 14 residues. Germline loops: CDR1 SQVTM, CDR2 ANQGSEA. As DNA, the CDR3 is TGCAGCGGGTCCGGGACAGGGGGCGTAGAGACCCAGTACTTC. Residues: CSGSGTGGVETQYF.

The V gene is TRBV13, the J gene TRBJ2-7; D is unclear. Germline V gene lookup returns CDR1 PRHDT and CDR2 FYEKMQ (reference sequence). V gave up 4 bases and J gave up 2 bases, with 15 bases separating them. The CDR3 length is 15 residues. The CDR3 loop is CASSSGLRLAYEQYF. CDR3 in DNA: TGTGCCAGCAGCTCCGGATTGAGGCTGGCCTACGAGCAGTACTTC. The full variable domain, completed using reference TRBV13 and TRBJ2-7, is AAGVIQSPRHLIKEKRETATLKCYPIPRHDTVYWYQQGPGQDPQFLISFYEKMQSDKGSIPDRFSAQQFSDYHSELNMSSLELGDSALYFCASSSGLRLAYEQYFGPGTRLTVT.

The genes are TRBV5-4 and TRBJ2-6; D is undetermined. CDR1 SGHNT and CDR2 YYREEE come from the germline V gene (reference sequence). The CDR3 totals 19 residues. V lost 1 base to trimming and J lost 0 bases, with 17 bases between them. The CDR3: CASSLYRPGSLSGANVLTF. CDR3 coding DNA: TGTGCCAGCAGCTTGTATCGGCCAGGAAGCCTCTCTGGGGCCAACGTCCTGACTTTC.

V gene TRBV25-1 combines with J gene TRBJ2-7; 8 bases agree with TRBD1. The CDR3 loop spans 13 amino acids. V was clipped by 8 bases and J by 3 bases; unmatched bases: 6. Germline assignment: CDR1 MGHDK and CDR2 SYGVNS. The CDR3 DNA sequence: TGTGCCAGCCGTGGACAGGGAAACTACGAGCAGTACTTC. It translates to CASRGQGNYEQYF.

The chain is built from TRBV29-1 and TRBJ2-1; unclear D gene. Germline-derived CDR1 and CDR2 are SQVTM and ANQGSEA. Trimming removed 4 bases at V and 0 bases at J, with 10 bases between. CDR3 length: 14 amino acids. The CDR3 loop reads CSVVPRSSYNEQFF. CDR3 coding DNA: TGCAGCGTTGTCCCTAGGAGCTCCTACAATGAGCAGTTCTTC.

J is TRBJ2-2 and V is TRBV6-5; D remains unclear. Germline V CDR1 and CDR2: MNHEY, SVGAGI. V dropped 0 bases and J dropped 8 bases, with 4 bases sitting between them. This CDR3 has 12 amino acids. The CDR3 reads CASSYSAGELFF. The CDR3 DNA is TGTGCCAGCAGTTACTCGGCTGGGGAGCTGTTTTTT.

This chain links TRBV11-2 with TRBJ2-6; 7 bases map to TRBD1. Germline V gene data show CDR1 as SGHAT and CDR2 as FQNNGV. V lost 4 bases and J lost 0; bases outside the gene matches: 9. The length of the CDR3 is 18 residues. The DNA for the CDR3 is TGTGCCAGCAGCTCACCGGGACAGAAAGCCTCTGGGGCCAACGTCCTGACTTTC. Protein product: CASSSPGQKASGANVLTF. Full variable domain (outside the CDR3, taken from reference TRBV11-2 and TRBJ2-6): EAGVAQSPRYKIIEKRQSVAFWCNPISGHATLYWYQQILGQGPKLLIQFQNNGVVDDSQLPKDRFSAERLKGVDSTLKIQPAKLEDSAVYLCASSSPGQKASGANVLTFGAGSRLTVL.